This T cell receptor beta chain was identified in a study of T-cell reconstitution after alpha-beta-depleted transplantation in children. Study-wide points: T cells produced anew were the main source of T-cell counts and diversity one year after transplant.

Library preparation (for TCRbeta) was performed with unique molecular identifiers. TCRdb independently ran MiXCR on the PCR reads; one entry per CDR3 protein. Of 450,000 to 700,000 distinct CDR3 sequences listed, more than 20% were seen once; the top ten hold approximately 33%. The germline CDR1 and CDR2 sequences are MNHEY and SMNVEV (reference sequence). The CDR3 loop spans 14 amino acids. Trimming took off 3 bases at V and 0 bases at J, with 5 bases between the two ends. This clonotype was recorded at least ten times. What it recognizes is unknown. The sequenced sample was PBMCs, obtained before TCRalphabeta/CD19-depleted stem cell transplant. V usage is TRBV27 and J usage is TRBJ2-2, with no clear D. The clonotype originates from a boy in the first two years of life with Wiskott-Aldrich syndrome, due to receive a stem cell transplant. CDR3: CASSFGTNTGELFF. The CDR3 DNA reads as TGTGCCAGCAGTTTTGGGACGAACACCGGGGAGCTGTTTTTT.